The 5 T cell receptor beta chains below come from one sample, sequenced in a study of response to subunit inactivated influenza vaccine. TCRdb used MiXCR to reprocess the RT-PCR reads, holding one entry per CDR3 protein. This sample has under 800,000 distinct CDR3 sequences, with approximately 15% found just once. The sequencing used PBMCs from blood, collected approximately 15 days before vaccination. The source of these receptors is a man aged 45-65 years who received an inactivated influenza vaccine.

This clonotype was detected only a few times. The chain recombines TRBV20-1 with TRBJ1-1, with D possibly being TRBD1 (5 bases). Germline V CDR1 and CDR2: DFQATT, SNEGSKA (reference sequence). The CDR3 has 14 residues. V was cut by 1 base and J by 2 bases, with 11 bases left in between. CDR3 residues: CSARGDSINTEAFF. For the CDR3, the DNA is TGCAGTGCTAGAGGCGACAGTATAAACACTGAAGCTTTCTTT.

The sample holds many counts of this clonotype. The CDR3 DNA follows: TGTGCCAGCACCGCGACAGCAACTAATGAAAAACTGTTTTTT. Protein sequence: CASTATATNEKLFF. The rearrangement joins TRBV6-2 or TRBV6-3 to TRBJ1-4; tentatively, D is TRBD1 (5 bases). The germline CDR1 and CDR2 sequences are MNHEY and SVGEGT. The CDR3 contains 14 residues. Between the trimmed V and J ends, which lost 7 bases and 0 bases, there was a span of 9 bases.

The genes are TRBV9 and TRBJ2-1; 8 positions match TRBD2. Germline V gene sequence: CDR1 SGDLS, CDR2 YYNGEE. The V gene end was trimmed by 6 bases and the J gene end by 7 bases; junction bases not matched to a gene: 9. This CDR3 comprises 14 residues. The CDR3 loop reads CASNRGGAGNEQFF. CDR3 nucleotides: TGTGCCAGCAATCGGGGGGGGGCCGGGAATGAGCAGTTCTTC.

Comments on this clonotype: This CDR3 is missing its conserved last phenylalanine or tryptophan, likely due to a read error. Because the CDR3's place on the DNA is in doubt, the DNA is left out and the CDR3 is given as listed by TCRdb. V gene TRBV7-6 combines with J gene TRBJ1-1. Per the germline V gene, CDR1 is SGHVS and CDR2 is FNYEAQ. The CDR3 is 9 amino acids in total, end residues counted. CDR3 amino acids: CYLDESFEV.

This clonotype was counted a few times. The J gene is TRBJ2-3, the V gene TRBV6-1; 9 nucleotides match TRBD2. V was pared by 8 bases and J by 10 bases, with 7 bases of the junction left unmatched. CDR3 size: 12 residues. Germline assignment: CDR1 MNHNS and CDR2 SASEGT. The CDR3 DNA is TGTGCCAGCCGCGCGGGCGGGGGGGCGCAGTATTTT. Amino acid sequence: CASRAGGGAQYF.